The clone carrying this T cell receptor beta chain was seen just once. The data belong to a study of technical replicates of blood from a few donors. The CDR3 is 16 amino acids. Germline assignment: CDR1 SGHNT and CDR2 YYREEE (reference sequence). V was pared by 6 bases and J by 9 bases, with 13 bases of the junction left unmatched. The protocol was immunoSEQ multiplex PCR, while the TCRdb copy is restricted to in-frame clones and leaves out a portion. The sample carries tens of thousands of clones, 92% recorded once. This TCR was recovered from a human donor in good health. Sequenced input: T cells isolated from PBMCs. The chain combines TRBV5-4 with TRBJ2-1; 12 positions agree with TRBD2. The CDR3 region has the DNA TGTGCCAGCACCTTACTGACTAGCGGGAGACGTGGTGAGCAGTTCTTC. Translating gives CASTLLTSGRRGEQFF.